The rows below give T cell receptor beta chains drawn from one sample of a study of beta chain features in type 1 diabetes. This table comes from immunoSEQ multiplex PCR, and its TCRdb copy is limited to in-frame clones, with some not included. The repertoire holds under 850,000 clones, about an eighth seen once, with 0.022% in the top ten. The sequencing sample was made of naive CD4+ T cells from blood. The receptors were gathered from a man younger than 35 with type 1 diabetes. Each CDR3 is given with its conserved first and last residue. The D gene is left open where the match is weak. Expanded clones get a size class; other rows say once, few or many, or leave the size out.

>few|TRBV4-2|-|TRBJ1-6
TGTGCCAGCAGCCAAGGGGAAGGGCCGGGTTCACCCCTCCACTTT
CASSQGEGPGSPLHF
>-|TRBV6-6|-|TRBJ2-2
TGTGCCAGCAGTTATGGCCTGTCTCTAGGTGCCGGGGAGCTGTTTTTT
CASSYGLSLGAGELFF
>few|TRBV20-1|-|TRBJ2-1
TGCAGTGCTAGAGGGGCAGAGCAGTTCTTC
CSARGAEQFF
>-|TRBV28|-|TRBJ1-6
TGTGGCGGGCAACGGACCGGTGGATCTTCACCCCTCCACTTT
CGGQRTGGSSPLHF
>-|TRBV18|-|TRBJ1-6
TGTGCCAGCTCACCCGTCGCCGGGACAACGACTAATTCACCCCTCCACTTT
CASSPVAGTTTNSPLHF
>-|TRBV11-3|-|TRBJ2-1
TGTGCCAGCAGCCCCGTCGGGCCGCGGAGATCCTACAATGAGCAGTTCTTC
CASSPVGPRRSYNEQFF
>-|TRBV10-2|TRBD2|TRBJ2-3
TGCGCCGGCCATCCGACTAGCGGGGGTGGAGGTACGCAGTATTTT
CAGHPTSGGGGTQYF
>few|TRBV19|-|TRBJ2-7
TGTGCCAGTAGCGAAGCTGGGATAGGGTACGAGCAGTACTTC
CASSEAGIGYEQYF
>-|TRBV4-1|TRBD1|TRBJ2-7
TGCGCCAGCAGCCAAGATCCGGGACAGAGCTACGAGCAGTACTTC
CASSQDPGQSYEQYF
>few|TRBV7-2|TRBD2|TRBJ2-7
TGTGCCAGCAAAGGGACTAGCGGAGGCTACGAGCAGTACTTC
CASKGTSGGYEQYF
>few|TRBV7-9|TRBD1|TRBJ2-1
TGTGCCAGCAGCCAGGACAGGGTAAGGAATGAGCAGTTCTTC
CASSQDRVRNEQFF
>few|TRBV6-5|-|TRBJ2-3
TGTGCCAGCACCTACCAGGGTGGCCCAGATACGCAGTATTTT
CASTYQGGPDTQYF
>few|TRBV18|TRBD1|TRBJ1-2
TGTGCCAGCTCCGTCGGGACAGGGCTGGAGAAGTTC
CASSVGTGLEKF
>-|TRBV7-3|TRBD2|TRBJ2-3
TGTGCCAGCAGCCCCAGCGGGGGGCCTAGCACAGATACGCAGTATTTT
CASSPSGGPSTDTQYF
>-|TRBV29-1|TRBD1|TRBJ1-6
TGCAGCGCTCGGACAGGTCCGGGCTATAATTCACCCCTCCACTTT
CSARTGPGYNSPLHF
>few|TRBV19|-|TRBJ2-1
TGTGCCAGTAGTATGGGTAGGGCCTCCGGTAGGGATGAGCAGTTCTTC
CASSMGRASGRDEQFF
>few|TRBV30|TRBD1|TRBJ2-5
TGTGCCTGGGGCAGGGGGCTTTTCGAGACCCAGTACTTC
CAWGRGLFETQYF
>few|TRBV5-1|-|TRBJ1-2
TGCGCCAGCAGCTTCGTTACCGATGGACTAGGCTACACCTTC
CASSFVTDGLGYTF
>-|TRBV5-1|TRBD2|TRBJ2-1
TGCGCCAGCAGCAATGAGCGGGGGCCGTACAATGAGCAGTTCTTC
CASSNERGPYNEQFF
>few|TRBV10-3|-|TRBJ2-6
TGTGCCAGGGCTAACGTCCTGACTTTC
CARANVLTF
>-|TRBV9|TRBD1|TRBJ1-2
TGTGCCAGCAGAGACAGGGGAGGTAGTGGCTACACCTTC
CASRDRGGSGYTF
>-|TRBV9|-|TRBJ2-1
TGTGCCAGCAGCGTGACAATAGGGTCCTACAATGAGCAGTTCTTC
CASSVTIGSYNEQFF
>few|TRBV6-1|TRBD2|TRBJ2-1
TGTGCCGGTGATAGCGGGGGATCCTACAATGAGCAGTTCTTC
CAGDSGGSYNEQFF
>-|TRBV2|-|TRBJ2-1
TGTGCCAGCAGTGAAGCCATGGGGGATATTTACAATGAGCAGTTCTTC
CASSEAMGDIYNEQFF
>few|TRBV19|-|TRBJ1-2
TGTGCCAGTAGTCCCGACAGAGATAACTATGGCTACACCTTC
CASSPDRDNYGYTF
>few|TRBV4-1|-|TRBJ1-2
TGCGCCAGCAGCCAAGATACCCGCAGGGGAGGAAGCTACACCTTC
CASSQDTRRGGSYTF
>-|TRBV19|TRBD1|TRBJ1-1
TGTGCCAGTAATACTGGACAGGGCGAGTCTGAAGCTTTCTTT
CASNTGQGESEAFF
>-|TRBV28|-|TRBJ1-3
TGTGCCAGCAGTTTACACGGATCTGGAAACACCATATATTTT
CASSLHGSGNTIYF
>-|TRBV7-9|-|TRBJ2-6
TGTGCCAGCAGCTTAGGGGGGCTCAGGGCCAACGTCCTGACTTTC
CASSLGGLRANVLTF
>-|TRBV18|-|TRBJ1-1
TGTGCCAGCTCACGGTCTGCAGACCCTAACACTGAAGCTTTCTTT
CASSRSADPNTEAFF
>-|TRBV29-1|TRBD1|TRBJ1-1
TGCAGCGCCGCCCAGGCAGGGGGGAACACTGAAGCTTTCTTT
CSAAQAGGNTEAFF
>few|TRBV5-1|TRBD1|TRBJ1-1
TGCGCCAGCGGACAGGACCTAAACACTGAAGCTTTCTTT
CASGQDLNTEAFF
>few|TRBV6-5|-|TRBJ2-2
TGTGCCAGCCATCAGGGGAACACCGGGGAGCTGTTTTTT
CASHQGNTGELFF
>few|TRBV6-1|TRBD1|TRBJ1-5
TGTGCCAGCAGTGGGGGGACAGGGGTTATAGCCGAGCCCCAGCATTTT
CASSGGTGVIAEPQHF
>-|TRBV30|TRBD1|TRBJ1-5
TGTGCCTGGAGTTTCACAGGGGATCAGCCCCAGCATTTT
CAWSFTGDQPQHF
>few|TRBV27|-|TRBJ2-2
TGTGCCAGCAGTTCCATACCTACCGGGGGGGAGCTGTTTTTT
CASSSIPTGGELFF
>few|TRBV7-2|-|TRBJ2-7
TGTGCCAGCGCGGGGATAGGGTACGAGCAGTACTTC
CASAGIGYEQYF
>-|TRBV6-5|-|TRBJ1-1
TGTGCCAGCAGTCTCGGGACGCCAAACACTGAAGCTTTCTTT
CASSLGTPNTEAFF
>few|TRBV30|-|TRBJ2-6
TGTGCCCTTTCAAGCTCTGGGGCCAACGTCCTGACTTTC
CALSSSGANVLTF
>many|TRBV30|TRBD1|TRBJ1-5
TGTGCCTGGAGTGTCGACAGGGGATACCAGCCCCAGCATTTT
CAWSVDRGYQPQHF
>few|TRBV7-9|-|TRBJ2-3
TGTGCCAGCAGCTTGACCCCCGATACGCAGTATTTT
CASSLTPDTQYF
>-|TRBV7-9|-|TRBJ1-6
TGTGCCAGCAGCTTAGCGGATTCACCCCTCCACTTT
CASSLADSPLHF
>-|TRBV7-9|-|TRBJ1-1
TGTGCCAGCAGCTCGGGACCGTATGAAGCTTTCTTT
CASSSGPYEAFF